This TCR beta chain originates from a study of blood T cell repertoires in COVID-19. Across the whole study: Acute-phase and convalescent COVID-19 samples originated in the United States, Italy and Spain.

Between the trimmed V and J ends, which lost 1 base and 0 bases, there was a span of 16 bases. Germline V gives CDR1 SGHKS, CDR2 YYEKEE (reference sequence). This CDR3 has 17 residues. TCRdb keeps only in-frame clones here, not all; method: immunoSEQ multiplex PCR. The sample carries about 67,000 clones, approximately 75% recorded once. Input material: peripheral blood. V is TRBV5-5 and J is TRBJ1-1; D gene ambiguous. This receptor was obtained from a woman in her fifties or sixties with acute or convalescent COVID-19. CDR3 region: CASSLTASGLMNTEAFF. The CDR3 DNA is TGTGCCAGCAGCTTGACAGCCTCAGGTCTCATGAACACTGAAGCTTTCTTT. Full variable domain (remainder filled in from reference TRBV5-5 and TRBJ1-1): DAGVTQSPTHLIKTRGQQVTLRCSPISGHKSVSWYQQVLGQGPQFIFQYYEKEERGRGNFPDRFSARQFPNYSSELNVNALLLGDSALYLCASSLTASGLMNTEAFFGQGTRLTVV.